This TCR beta chain is from a study of OX40 agonist ivuxolimab in advanced cancers. Study-wide background: Patients' therapy was ivuxolimab, an antibody that acts as an agonist of OX40 (CD134).

Libraries were prepared by immunoSEQ multiplex PCR; TCRdb keeps only in-frame clonotypes and omits some of them. The data contain some 70,000 clones, 80% to 95% of them singletons. Regarding this clone: The target antigen is unknown.

The CDR3 runs to 17 residues. Looked up from germline, CDR1 is LGHNA and CDR2 is YNFKEQ. With V trimmed by 4 bases and J by 1 base, 7 bases remained unmatched. General study points: Clones of CD4+ and CD8+ blood T cells grew by week 6 at doses of 0.1 to 3.0 mg/kg.

This sequence originates from an adult with an advanced solid tumor such as melanoma, head and neck, liver or kidney cancer. The genes are TRBV4-2 and TRBJ1-2, with TRBD1 matching over 12 bases. The specimen was CD4+ or CD8+ T cells sorted from blood, collected in a trial of the OX40 agonist ivuxolimab. CDR3 in amino acids: CASSLGTGGDFNYGYTF. DNA of the CDR3: TGTGCCAGCAGCCTTGGGACAGGGGGCGACTTTAACTATGGCTACACCTTC.